Below, 14 T cell receptor beta chains from the same sample are listed, as sequenced in a study of blood T cell repertoires in COVID-19. Method: immunoSEQ multiplex PCR; TCRdb's copy keeps in-frame clones and lacks some. The sample carries roughly 80,000 clones, around 80% recorded once. The material sequenced was peripheral blood. All receptors come from a human donor in a cohort sampled during active COVID-19.

The rearrangement links TRBV4-2 to TRBJ1-1; 8 bases match TRBD1. With 3 bases clipped from V and 10 bases from J, the junction kept 10 bases outside the gene matches. Germline values: CDR1 LGHNA, CDR2 YNFKEQ. This CDR3 is 14 amino acids long. The CDR3 is CASSQDPDRGGAFF. Here the CDR3 DNA reads TGTGCCAGCAGCCAGGACCCCGACAGGGGAGGAGCTTTCTTT.

This clone was seen a few times. This chain connects TRBV6-6 to TRBJ2-1; TRBD2 agrees at 13 bases. The germline V gene encodes CDR1 MNHNY and CDR2 SVGAGI (reference sequence). Unmatched junction bases numbered 8, after V lost 7 bases and J lost 8 bases. CDR3 length: 15 residues. CDR3 in DNA: TGTGCCAGCAACGACGGGACTAGCGGGGTCGATGAGCAGTTCTTC. Translating gives CASNDGTSGVDEQFF.

The rearrangement links TRBV7-2 to TRBJ2-1; 9 bases are shared with TRBD1. This CDR3 is built from 15 residues. The germline V gene encodes CDR1 SGHTA and CDR2 FQGNSA. Trimming cost V 4 bases and J 0 bases; bases outside gene matches: 1. CDR3 bases: TGTGCCAGCAGCTCGGACAGGGGCTCCTACAATGAGCAGTTCTTC. The encoded protein is CASSSDRGSYNEQFF.

This clone was found a few times. The chain has TRBV7-9 and TRBJ1-6; possibly TRBD1 for D (6 bases). The length of the CDR3 is 14 residues. CDR1 SEHNR and CDR2 FQNEAQ come from the germline V gene (reference sequence). V lost 1 base to trimming and J lost 7 bases, with 8 bases between them. CDR3 sequence (DNA): TGTGCCAGCAGCTTAGGGACAGTCAATTCACCCCTCCACTTT. Translation: CASSLGTVNSPLHF.

The chain couples TRBV14 to TRBJ1-1; D ambiguous. Germline-derived CDR1 and CDR2 are SGHDN and FVKESK. This CDR3 is 13 amino acids long. The V gene lost 8 bases and the J gene lost 0 bases, with 10 bases spanning the gap. The CDR3 loop reads CASRRHLNTEAFF. CDR3 nucleotides: TGTGCCAGCCGCAGGCATTTGAACACTGAAGCTTTCTTT.

The chain carries TRBV5-1 and TRBJ2-5; D may be TRBD1 (6 bases). Trimming stripped 0 bases from V and 4 bases from J, with 13 bases between. The CDR3 covers 15 residues. The germline V gene encodes CDR1 SGHRS and CDR2 YFSETQ. DNA for the CDR3: TGCGCCAGCAGCTTGGCACCAGGACAGCTAGAGACCCAGTACTTC. Translated: CASSLAPGQLETQYF.

V and J are TRBV3-1 (or the pseudogene TRBV3-2) and TRBJ1-1; TRBD1 agrees at 7 bases. The CDR3 consists of 15 residues. V shed 2 bases, J shed 6 bases, and the junction held 9 bases outside the gene matches. CDR1 and CDR2 (germline): LGHDT, YNNKEL (reference sequence). CDR3 in amino acids: CASSQTGARLAEAFF. CDR3 nucleotide sequence: TGTGCCAGCAGCCAAACAGGGGCCCGACTAGCTGAAGCTTTCTTT.

This clone has a handful of counts. The chain carries TRBV30 and TRBJ1-1, with 10 bases lining up with TRBD1. The CDR3 length is 13 residues. After removal of 3 bases from V and 6 bases from J, the junction contained 4 bases not matched to a gene. Germline V CDR1 and CDR2: GTSNPN, SVGIG (reference sequence). CDR3 sequence: CAWRGQGGAEAFF. The CDR3 coding sequence is TGTGCCTGGAGAGGACAGGGGGGAGCTGAAGCTTTCTTT.

Comments on this clone: Germline and junction disagree at one end, which may indicate a read error. The V call is TRBV18, the J call TRBJ2-2; 7 bases are shared with TRBD1. The V gene's germline CDR1 is KGHSH and CDR2 LQKENI. CDR3 length equals 16 residues. The CDR3 loop is CASSPHSTGTAGELFF. The DNA for the CDR3 is TGTGCCAGCTCCCCACACTCGACAGGGACCGCCGGGGAGCTGTTTTTT. The variable domain in full, completed from reference TRBV18 and TRBJ2-2, reads NAGVMQNPRHLVRRRGQEARLRCSPMKGHSHVYWYRQLPEEGLKFMVYLQKENIIDESGMPKERFSAEFPKEGPSILRIQQVVRGDSAAYFCASSPHSTGTAGELFFGEGSRLTVL.

DNA of the CDR3: TGTGCCAGCTCACCGGGACAGGTGAATCAGCCCCAGCATTTT. It yields the protein CASSPGQVNQPQHF. This rearrangement joins TRBV18 to TRBJ1-5; 8 positions match TRBD1. The CDR3 runs 14 residues. The junction had 2 bases not matched to a gene; V was cut back by 3 bases and J by 4 bases. The germline gives CDR1 KGHSH, CDR2 LQKENI.

The rearrangement joins TRBV27 to TRBJ1-2; D is possibly TRBD1 (6 bases). Trimming left V 2 bases short and J 7 bases short, with 11 bases between. Per germline, CDR1 MNHEY and CDR2 SMNVEV (reference sequence). The CDR3 consists of 13 residues. The CDR3, as DNA: TGTGCCAGCAGTTTAGGGGGCACGGCTGGCTACACCTTC. Translation gives CASSLGGTAGYTF.

CDR3 sequence reads: CASSPGAGGPGEQYF. The CDR3 DNA reads TGTGCCAGCTCACCCGGCGCGGGGGGGCCGGGTGAGCAGTACTTC. The gene calls are TRBV18 and TRBJ2-7, with 9 bases that match TRBD2. Germline lookup yields CDR1 KGHSH and CDR2 LQKENI. J gave up 7 bases and V 3 bases, and 10 bases lay outside the gene matches. There are 15 residues in the CDR3.

The rearrangement links TRBV27 to TRBJ2-5, with 8 nucleotides matching TRBD1. V dropped 6 bases and J dropped 5; count of bases not matched to a gene: 8. This CDR3 contains 14 residues. CDR1 and CDR2 (germline): MNHEY, SMNVEV (reference sequence). Here the CDR3 reads CASRPRTGIETQYF. CDR3 in DNA: TGTGCCAGCAGACCCCGGACAGGGATCGAGACCCAGTACTTC.

The chain employs TRBV27 and TRBJ1-2; 8 positions match TRBD1. The CDR3 is 14 residues long. Germline lookup yields CDR1 MNHEY and CDR2 SMNVEV (reference sequence). J lost 5 bases, V lost 4 bases, and 6 bases had no gene match. The CDR3 nucleotides are TGTGCCAGCAGTTGGGCAGGGGGCAGGTATGGCTACACCTTC. It yields the protein CASSWAGGRYGYTF.